These 28 T cell receptor beta chains share one sample of origin, sequenced in a study of OX40 agonist ivuxolimab in advanced cancers. The method behind the library was the immunoSEQ multiplex PCR assay. As stored in TCRdb, this immuneACCESS dataset retains in-frame rearrangements with V and J assigned. A fraction of the clones does not appear; measured against another copy, unresolved V genes explain less than half of the discrepancy, and the remainder lacks a known reason. The sample table records approximately 35,000 clones; roughly 74% of these occur just once. About an eighth of the sample belongs to the ten largest clones. The sample here was CD4+ or CD8+ T cells sorted from blood, taken in a trial of the OX40 agonist ivuxolimab. The source of these receptors is an adult with an advanced solid tumor such as melanoma, head and neck, liver or kidney cancer.

The chain is built from TRBV6-6 and TRBJ1-3, with D uncertain. In germline, CDR1 is MNHNY, CDR2 SVGAGI (reference sequence). Between the trimmed V and J ends, which lost 2 bases and 0 bases, there was a span of 8 bases. The CDR3 spans 15 residues. The CDR3 sequence: CASSYAGHSGNTIYF. The DNA of the CDR3 is TGTGCCAGCAGTTACGCGGGTCACTCTGGAAACACCATATATTTT.

The rearrangement joins TRBV14 to TRBJ2-5; D unclear. The CDR3 has 16 residues. Germline-derived CDR1 and CDR2 are SGHDN and FVKESK. Trimming removed 2 bases at V and 2 bases at J, with 15 bases between. In DNA form, the CDR3 reads TGTGCCAGCAGCCAACTTCGGACCTGGAATCAAGAGACCCAGTACTTC. It translates to CASSQLRTWNQETQYF. The variable domain in full, completed from reference TRBV14 and TRBJ2-5, reads EAGVTQFPSHSVIEKGQTVTLRCDPISGHDNLYWYRRVMGKEIKFLLHFVKESKQDESGMPNNRFLAERTGGTYSTLKVQPAELEDSGVYFCASSQLRTWNQETQYFGPGTRLLVL.

V is TRBV29-1 and J is TRBJ1-1; tentatively, D is TRBD1 (5 bases). The germline V and J ends were trimmed by 7 bases and 5 bases, with 17 bases remaining between them. The length of the CDR3 is 13 residues. Germline V gene lookup returns CDR1 SQVTM and CDR2 ANQGSEA. CDR3 DNA: TGCAGCGCTGTCCCTGGGGGGGGAACTGAAGCTTTCTTT. Residues: CSAVPGGGTEAFF.

The chain employs TRBV6-4 and TRBJ2-7; D might be TRBD2 (7 bases). Germline lookup yields CDR1 MRHNA and CDR2 SNTAGT. The CDR3 runs to 16 residues. V lost 6 bases and J 5 bases, leaving 23 bases between the germline ends. The CDR3 region has the DNA TGTGCCAGCAGGGCCGCGGGGGCCTACAGCCTACACGAGCAGTACGTC. It encodes CASRAAGAYSLHEQYV.

V gene TRBV15 combines with J gene TRBJ1-3; no definite D call. There are 15 residues in the CDR3. The germline V gene has CDR1 LNHNV and CDR2 YYDKDF (reference sequence). The V and J ends lost 0 bases and 4 bases respectively, with 10 bases between them. The CDR3: CATSRDVTTGNTIYF. In DNA form, the CDR3 reads TGTGCCACCAGCAGAGATGTCACTACAGGAAACACCATATATTTT.

This rearrangement joins TRBV5-1 to TRBJ2-3, with 12 bases that match TRBD2. V lost 3 bases, J lost 2 bases, and 4 bases stayed unmatched. The CDR3 extends over 16 amino acids. Germline V gene sequence: CDR1 SGHRS, CDR2 YFSETQ. The chain's CDR3 is CASSYLAGGPTDTQYF. The CDR3 nucleotides are TGCGCCAGCAGCTACCTAGCGGGGGGGCCCACAGATACGCAGTATTTT.

The chain joins TRBV20-1 to TRBJ2-5; tentative D call: TRBD1 (6 bases). The DNA end lines up better with TRBJ2-7; the J call may be wrong. This CDR3 comprises 11 residues. The germline V gene encodes CDR1 DFQATT and CDR2 SNEGSKA (reference sequence). In nucleotides, the CDR3 is TGCAGTGCTCCGGACAGCTACGAGCAGTACTTC. Translated: CSAPDSYEQYF.

This sequence joins TRBV6-5 and TRBJ2-3, with D tentatively TRBD1 or TRBD2 (5 bases each). This CDR3 is built from 16 residues. The V end lost 0 bases, the J end lost 0 bases, and 10 bases lay between the germline ends. Germline V gene data show CDR1 as MNHEY and CDR2 as SVGAGI. Written as DNA, the CDR3 is TGTGCCAGCAGTTACTCGGGGCGGGCCAGCACAGATACGCAGTATTTT. This codes for CASSYSGRASTDTQYF.

The V and J genes are TRBV14 and TRBJ2-2; D may be TRBD1 (6 bases). The germline V gene encodes CDR1 SGHDN and CDR2 FVKESK. The length of the CDR3 is 15 residues. Deletions cut 1 base from V and 6 bases from J, with 12 bases between. The CDR3 nucleotides are TGTGCCAGCAGCCAAGTCTACAGGGCGGCCGGGGAGCTGTTTTTT. Residues: CASSQVYRAAGELFF.

The J gene is TRBJ2-2, the V gene TRBV4-2; D remains unclear. Trimming took off 3 bases at V and 1 base at J, with 3 bases between the two ends. The CDR3 length is 13 residues. Germline lookup yields CDR1 LGHNA and CDR2 YNFKEQ. The CDR3 DNA reads as TGTGCCAGCAGCCAGTTGAACACCGGGGAGCTGTTTTTT. Protein product: CASSQLNTGELFF.

The rearrangement links TRBV30 to TRBJ1-3, with D possibly TRBD1 on 5 matching bases. The CDR3 has 15 amino acids. Trimming shortened V by 4 bases and J by 0 bases, and 13 bases separated the two germline ends. Germline V lookup: CDR1 GTSNPN, CDR2 SVGIG (reference sequence). The CDR3 here is CAWTTATLSGNTIYF. The CDR3 coding sequence is TGTGCCTGGACGACAGCAACTCTCTCTGGAAACACCATATATTTT.

This clone was counted a single time. This chain joins TRBV30 and TRBJ1-6; tentatively, D is TRBD1 (6 bases). The CDR3 length is 13 residues. Trimming took off 4 bases at V and 6 bases at J, with 10 bases between the two ends. The germline CDR1 and CDR2 sequences are GTSNPN and SVGIG (reference sequence). The CDR3 loop is CAWTGQFNSPLHF. The CDR3 DNA reads TGTGCCTGGACCGGACAGTTTAATTCACCCCTCCACTTT.

The rearrangement links TRBV5-4 to TRBJ2-7; a weak D match, TRBD2 (5 bases). Germline V gene sequence: CDR1 SGHNT, CDR2 YYREEE (reference sequence). V was pared by 3 bases and J by 0 bases, with 13 bases between. The CDR3 runs to 15 residues. Here the CDR3 DNA reads TGTGCCAGCAGCTACCCGGCTAGCAGCTCCTACGAGCAGTACTTC. Its translation: CASSYPASSSYEQYF.

The chain couples TRBV27 to TRBJ1-6, with D unresolved. Germline V gene lookup returns CDR1 MNHEY and CDR2 SMNVEV (reference sequence). This CDR3 has 17 residues. V was clipped by 5 bases and J by 2 bases, with 16 bases between them. The CDR3 reads CASSLVLGSAYNSPLHF. CDR3 sequence (DNA): TGTGCCAGCAGTCTAGTGTTGGGGAGCGCCTATAATTCACCCCTCCACTTT.

The chain uses TRBV19 and TRBJ1-1; no firm D call. The CDR3 has 13 amino acids. CDR1 is LNHDA and CDR2 is SQIVND in the germline V gene (reference sequence). V shed 0 bases and J shed 6 bases, with 8 bases lying between them. The CDR3 region has the DNA TGTGCCAGTAGTATAGATCGCGCAGCTGAAGCTTTCTTT. This sequence encodes CASSIDRAAEAFF.

CDR3 coding DNA: TGTGCCAGCAGCTTAGTCGGCCCTTTGTTTTTT. Protein sequence: CASSLVGPLFF. This chain connects TRBV7-9 to TRBJ1-4; no firm D call. The length of the CDR3 is 11 residues. Germline V gene lookup returns CDR1 SEHNR and CDR2 FQNEAQ (reference sequence). V was cut by 1 base and J by 15 bases, with 9 bases left in between. Based on the CDR3 plus reference TRBV7-9 and TRBJ1-4, the full variable domain is DTGVSQNPRHKITKRGQNVTFRCDPISEHNRLYWYRQTLGQGPEFLTYFQNEAQLEKSRLLSDRFSAERPKGSFSTLEIQRTEQGDSAMYLCASSLVGPLFFGSGTQLSVL.

This clone has a single count. V usage is TRBV19 and J usage is TRBJ2-3; possibly TRBD1 for D (6 bases). Germline V CDR1 and CDR2: LNHDA, SQIVND (reference sequence). The CDR3 extends over 14 amino acids. The V end lost 5 bases, the J end lost 6 bases, and 15 bases lay between the germline ends. CDR3 residues: CASSFGQRGDTQYF. DNA of the CDR3: TGTGCCAGTAGTTTTGGACAGCGTGGGGATACGCAGTATTTT.

There are a few counts of this clone. The chain carries TRBV6-5 and TRBJ1-2; no reliable D call. The CDR3 sequence is 12 residues long. The ends were cut back, 7 bases at V and 10 bases at J, with 16 bases in the middle. The germline V gene encodes CDR1 MNHEY and CDR2 SVGAGI. The CDR3 sequence is CASTTVGNDYTF. As DNA, the CDR3 is TGTGCCAGCACCACGGTGGGGAACGACTACACCTTC.

The CDR3 DNA reads as TGTGCCTGGAGCGCCAACACAGGGCGAGGGGGCTACACCTTC. Its translation is CAWSANTGRGGYTF. The rearrangement uses TRBV30 and TRBJ1-2, with D possibly matching TRBD1 (6 bases). Germline CDR1 GTSNPN, CDR2 SVGIG (reference sequence). The V gene lost 3 bases and the J gene lost 8 bases, with 19 bases spanning the gap. This CDR3 has 14 amino acids.

This chain uses TRBV5-1 with TRBJ1-1, with D uncertain. Germline V gives CDR1 SGHRS, CDR2 YFSETQ. The CDR3 loop spans 18 amino acids. Trimming removed 4 bases at V and 0 bases at J, with 22 bases between. The DNA for the CDR3 is TGCGCCAGCAGCCTTGGATCGGGGAGCGGCACCATGAACACTGAAGCTTTCTTT. It specifies CASSLGSGSGTMNTEAFF.

A single count supports this clone. The chain is built from TRBV11-2 and TRBJ1-3; no clear D gene. Germline V CDR1 and CDR2: SGHAT, FQNNGV. With 5 bases removed from V and 0 bases from J, the gap between germline ends came to 14 bases. This CDR3 has 16 amino acids. CDR3 in DNA: TGTGCCAGCAGCCCTGTGACGGGAAGCTCTGGAAACACCATATATTTT. This translates into CASSPVTGSSGNTIYF. The full variable domain, rest sourced from reference TRBV11-2 and TRBJ1-3, is EAGVAQSPRYKIIEKRQSVAFWCNPISGHATLYWYQQILGQGPKLLIQFQNNGVVDDSQLPKDRFSAERLKGVDSTLKIQPAKLEDSAVYLCASSPVTGSSGNTIYFGEGSWLTVV.

This clone is classed as medium-sized (0.01 to 0.1%). The gene calls are TRBV6-6 and TRBJ1-1, with D hard to call. The V and J ends lost 1 base and 3 bases respectively, with 9 bases between them. Per germline, CDR1 MNHNY and CDR2 SVGAGI (reference sequence). The CDR3 contains 14 residues. CDR3: CASSYFPVDTEAFF. The CDR3 coding sequence is TGTGCCAGCAGTTACTTTCCCGTGGACACTGAAGCTTTCTTT.

This chain uses TRBV7-9 with TRBJ2-3; 11 bases line up with TRBD2. V gave up 2 bases and J gave up 2 bases; unmatched junction bases: 9. CDR3 size: 18 residues. The germline V gene encodes CDR1 SEHNR and CDR2 FQNEAQ (reference sequence). CDR3 sequence (DNA): TGTGCCAGCAGCTTAATAGGGCTAGCGGGGGGTAACACAGATACGCAGTATTTT. Amino acids: CASSLIGLAGGNTDTQYF.

J is TRBJ1-1 and V is TRBV28, with TRBD1 as a possible D gene (6 bases). Trimming shortened V by 5 bases and J by 5 bases, and 15 bases separated the two germline ends. Germline V gene sequence: CDR1 MDHEN, CDR2 SYDVKM. The CDR3 contains 14 residues. CDR3 nucleotides: TGTGCCAGCAGTCCCCCCGCTAGGGGGACTGAAGCTTTCTTT. Translating it yields CASSPPARGTEAFF.

The V call is TRBV6-1, the J call TRBJ2-5; weak D call: TRBD1 (8 bases). The ends were cut back, 3 bases at V and 5 bases at J, with 16 bases in the middle. The CDR3 covers 15 residues. Per the germline V gene, CDR1 is MNHNS and CDR2 is SASEGT. This CDR3 reads CASSENYRGGETQYF. DNA of the CDR3: TGTGCCAGCAGTGAGAATTACAGGGGGGGTGAGACCCAGTACTTC.

The chain uses TRBV30 and TRBJ2-4, with D perhaps being TRBD1 or TRBD2 (5 bases each). Germline CDR1 reads GTSNPN; CDR2 reads SVGIG (reference sequence). The CDR3 has 15 residues. Trimming pared 3 bases from V and 2 bases from J, leaving 14 bases between. The CDR3 is CAWSEGLAPKNIQYF. The CDR3 DNA reads TGTGCCTGGAGCGAGGGGCTAGCTCCCAAAAACATTCAGTACTTC.

The chain combines TRBV21-1 with TRBJ2-5; TRBD2 is the table's D call and was not checked against the DNA. TRBV21-1 is flagged as a pseudogene. This CDR3 is 15 amino acids long. The CDR3 sequence is CASSRRGGLQETQYF. The CDR3 DNA is TGTGCCAGCAGCAGGCGGGGGGGACTCCAAGAGACCCAGTACTTC.

V gene TRBV6-5 combines with J gene TRBJ1-5, with no clear D. V lost 7 bases to trimming and J lost 1 base, with 5 bases between them. The length of the CDR3 is 12 residues. Germline V gene lookup returns CDR1 MNHEY and CDR2 SVGAGI. CDR3 amino acids: CASTRSNQPQHF. CDR3 in DNA: TGTGCCAGCACGCGAAGCAATCAGCCCCAGCATTTT.